The clone carrying this TCR beta chain was counted a single time. The data originate from a study of blood T cell repertoires in COVID-19. The junction had 5 bases not matched to a gene; V was cut back by 2 bases and J by 10 bases. The germline CDR1 and CDR2 sequences are SGHRS and YFSETQ. CDR3 size: 12 residues. Per the original data handling: From reference gene primer amplification, estimates of nucleated cell counts were derived. Only in-frame clones appear in the TCRdb table, and some are missing; sequencing was by immunoSEQ multiplex PCR. D and trimming were read from the DNA, whereas the V and J calls and clone size are those reported in that table. In the table there are about 180,000 clones, over 80% of which are singletons.

The sample taken for sequencing was peripheral blood. This TCR was recovered from a middle-aged woman with COVID-19, enrolled during active disease. The chain is built from TRBV5-1 and TRBJ1-1; 7 bases fit TRBD1. The CDR3 loop reads CASSFATGPAFF. DNA of the CDR3: TGCGCCAGCAGCTTCGCGACAGGGCCAGCTTTCTTT.